This T cell receptor (beta chain) was obtained from a study of spatial heterogeneity in lung cancer (dated by TCRdb to the late 2010s). General notes on the study: More beta-chain than alpha-chain transcripts were consistently detected, likely reflecting higher beta-chain transcript abundance. In the raw uncorrected reads, each unique combination of TCR and UMI appeared on average more than ten times. The study quantitatively compared TCR alpha and beta repertoires across multiple tumor regions, matched nontumor lung and blood in non-small cell lung cancer. Nonsynonymous mutation counts, determined by whole-exome sequencing of tumor tissue, were related to features of the TCR repertoire. At surgery, both alpha and beta chains were TCR-sequenced in roughly 200 tumor regions, 63 to 65 matched nontumor lung samples and a few dozen PBMC samples. Summary of the overall study and its limitations: Ubiquitous expanded tumor TCRs were detected in blood more often at tumor resection than at routine follow-up. Confirming at a functional level the hypothesis that regional TCRs recognize regional mutations was considered to require additional single-cell paired TCR alpha and beta sequencing.

This clonotype was detected many times. It lacks a known antigen. Per-base qualities were not stored, and no clone one base away is much larger. In light of the paper, this sample's time point label describes: sample taken at primary tumor resection. Donors were approximately 72 patients with early-stage, untreated non-small cell lung cancer from the lung TRACERx cohort. Without any cell sorting, TCR sequencing was performed on whole RNA extracted either from tumor and nontumor lung tissue or from cryopreserved PBMC samples. Patients were selected for TCR sequencing only if sufficient RNA was available from at least two tumor regions. The germline V gene (reference sequence) supplies CDR1 SEHNR and CDR2 FQNEAQ. V is cut back by 2 bases and J by 13 bases, with 7 bases in the junction unmatched. Measured from the cysteine to the phenylalanine, the CDR3 is 14 residues long. Only the CDR3 region is kept as DNA, spanning 42 bases read in frame from base 1.

Receptor libraries were prepared by 5' RACE. For sequencing, a NextSeq 500 was employed. In the TCR library protocol, a unique molecular identifier was attached to each TCR cDNA molecule so that PCR and sequencing errors could be corrected. On the study's bioinformatics: Decombinator tools were used for TCR identification, UMI-based error correction and CDR3 extraction. TCRs above a frequency of 2 per 1,000, corresponding to the top 1% of the tumor frequency distribution, were defined as expanded. Each repertoire was subsampled 100 times to 5,000 TCRs, after which Renyi diversity was computed with the R vegan package. CDR3 similarity networks were built from amino acid triplet string-kernel similarity, with CDR3s being connected when pairwise similarity was above 0.82. TCRdb applied fastp at Q25 and MiXCR to the public reads, then kept only in-frame beta chains. CDR3 protein sequences are deduplicated, and each keeps its most common genes and DNA. These V and J calls derive from TCRdb rather than the authors' analysis. This sample is represented by more than 35,000 distinct CDR3 sequences; around 5.2% of them were singletons. About a quarter of the sample goes to the ten largest clones.

The sequences come from PBMCs, collected at surgery. The source is a female donor with early-stage non-small cell lung cancer. The sequence joins TRBV7-9 to TRBJ1-6, with 8 bases matching TRBD1. This receptor has the CDR3 CASSLSQGAVPLHF. The nucleotide sequence reads as follows: TGTGCCAGCAGCTTATCTCAGGGGGCGGTCCCCCTCCACTTT.